The following is a T cell receptor beta chain sequence with its context. Profiling relied on immunoSEQ multiplex PCR, and the TCRdb table lists in-frame clones only, not all of them. The sample lists fewer than 300,000 clones; 85% were seen once. Participants were placed into cohorts based on the clinical history they reported. Among Cohort 3 donors, those recovered had two negative PCRs, clearance, or symptom resolution. The data were taken from a study of blood T cell repertoires in COVID-19. Turning to the study itself: Some COVID-19 samples were acute and others convalescent; all came from the United States, Italy and Spain. From T cells, B-cell-depleted T cells, or PBMCs came the material, which was cDNA or gDNA.

In germline, CDR1 is SGHRS, CDR2 YFSETQ. Trimming left V 5 bases short and J 1 base short, with 16 bases between. There are 16 residues in the CDR3. Sequencing was carried out using PBMCs or T cells enriched from blood (not recorded which). This sequence joins TRBV5-1 and TRBJ2-1; D remains unclear. The source is a woman in her forties or fifties who had recovered from COVID-19. The CDR3 DNA sequence: TGCGCCAGCAGAAGTGGGCAGGCGTGGTCCTACAATGAGCAGTTCTTC. Translating it yields CASRSGQAWSYNEQFF.